The 7 T cell receptor beta chains reported below all come from one sample, sequenced in a study of blood T cells in healthy people across ages. Then a second PCR, running about 6 to 11 cycles, was carried out with a sample-barcoded 5' primer and a J-beta primer mix. Via MiXCR, TCRdb re-called the 5' RACE reads, giving one row per CDR3 protein. The table records around 500,000 distinct CDR3 sequences, less than 60% of them present only once. The sequencing sample was made of blood. The receptors stem from a man older than 75 in good health.

The V and J genes are TRBV14 and TRBJ2-5, with D perhaps TRBD1 (5 bases). V was cut by 4 bases and J by 4 bases, with 13 bases left in between. This CDR3 is 14 amino acids long. In germline, CDR1 is SGHDN, CDR2 FVKESK. The CDR3 bases are TGTGCCAGCAGCCGGCTTTGGGGCGGAGAGACCCAGTACTTC. Its protein is CASSRLWGGETQYF.

This clonotype has a count of ten or more. The chain recombines TRBV6-6 with TRBJ1-5; D is unclear. The CDR3 is 13 residues long. V gave up 2 bases and J gave up 1 base, with 3 bases separating them. Germline V gene sequence: CDR1 MNHNY, CDR2 SVGAGI (reference sequence). CDR3 amino acids: CASSYGSNQPQHF. As DNA, the CDR3 is TGTGCCAGCAGTTACGGGAGCAATCAGCCCCAGCATTTT.

This chain uses TRBV28 with TRBJ1-6, with a tentative D call TRBD1 (6 bases). This CDR3 spans 15 amino acids. Germline lookup yields CDR1 MDHEN and CDR2 SYDVKM. V was cut by 3 bases and J by 5 bases, with 11 bases left in between. CDR3: CASSLQGINNSPLHF. The CDR3 DNA reads TGTGCCAGCAGTTTGCAGGGGATAAATAATTCACCCCTCCACTTT.

The genes are TRBV19 and TRBJ1-5; D not certain. The germline V and J ends were trimmed by 5 bases and 5 bases, with 13 bases remaining between them. The CDR3 totals 14 residues. Germline V gene sequence: CDR1 LNHDA, CDR2 SQIVND (reference sequence). The CDR3 DNA sequence: TGTGCCAGTAGTGCGGGTCAGTCTGATCAGCCCCAGCATTTT. Its translation is CASSAGQSDQPQHF.

This clonotype has more than one count but fewer than ten. The V gene is TRBV9, the J gene TRBJ2-5; D unresolved. CDR1 and CDR2 (germline): SGDLS, YYNGEE. V was cut by 0 bases and J by 0 bases, with 9 bases left in between. The CDR3 has 15 residues. DNA for the CDR3: TGTGCCAGCAGCGTAGGTGGCACGTACCAAGAGACCCAGTACTTC. It is translated as CASSVGGTYQETQYF.

V usage is TRBV21-1 and J usage is TRBJ1-1; TRBD1 was called by the table and not checked on the DNA. TRBV21-1 is listed as a pseudogene. This CDR3 is 15 amino acids long. CDR3 coding DNA: TGTGCCAGCAGCCCGATCCGGGCATTGAACACTGAAGCTTTCTTT. Protein product: CASSPIRALNTEAFF.

The chain uses TRBV12-3 or TRBV12-4 and TRBJ2-3, with 9 nucleotides matching TRBD1. The V and J ends lost 5 bases and 1 base, in that order; junction bases with no gene match: 13. CDR3 length: 18 residues. As DNA, the CDR3 is TGTGCCAGCAGTCAGACACAGGGGGCTCTCTATGGCACAGATACGCAGTATTTT. Its protein is CASSQTQGALYGTDTQYF.